A single sample is the source of the 31 T cell receptor beta chains below, sequenced in a study of CD8+ T cells in alopecia areata. Treatment: oral pan-JAK inhibitor, 5-10 mg twice daily. Peripheral blood samples and lesional scalp punch biopsies were obtained from alopecia areata patients. TCR sequencing used cDNA made by reverse transcription of extracted RNA. The data were produced by immunoSEQ multiplex PCR, yet TCRdb's version contains in-frame clones alone and is incomplete. The sample includes a few thousand clones, 71% of them seen just once. The sample in question was skin, obtained at week 24, from a patient treated with tofacitinib. The receptors come from a human donor with alopecia areata.

The V gene is TRBV6-6, the J gene TRBJ1-1; D perhaps matches TRBD1 (5 bases). Germline CDR1 reads MNHNY; CDR2 reads SVGAGI (reference sequence). The ends were cut back, 6 bases at V and 3 bases at J, with 14 bases in the middle. This CDR3 has 14 residues. The CDR3 DNA is TGTGCCAGCAGCCTACAGCAGGGTTACACTGAAGCTTTCTTT. It codes for CASSLQQGYTEAFF.

V usage is TRBV7-9 and J usage is TRBJ2-2, with 9 bases that match TRBD2. J was trimmed by 5 bases and V by 5 bases; bases with no gene match: 12. CDR1 is SEHNR, CDR2 FQNEAQ, per germline (reference sequence). The CDR3 extends over 17 amino acids. CDR3 residues: CASSPYGSGGLTGELFF. CDR3 coding DNA: TGTGCCAGCAGCCCCTACGGGAGCGGGGGGCTGACCGGGGAGCTGTTTTTT.

The V call is TRBV19, the J call TRBJ2-7; D perhaps matches TRBD1 (5 bases). The length of the CDR3 is 13 residues. Germline CDR1 and CDR2: LNHDA and SQIVND (reference sequence). With 5 bases removed from V and 4 bases from J, the gap between germline ends came to 12 bases. As DNA, the CDR3 is TGTGCCAGTAGTTGGCGGACACAATACGAGCAGTACTTC. Amino acid sequence: CASSWRTQYEQYF.

The chain joins TRBV30 to TRBJ2-1; TRBD2 agrees at 11 bases. The CDR3 extends over 15 amino acids. V shed 5 bases and J 9 bases; nucleotides not matched to a gene: 12. Germline V gene lookup returns CDR1 GTSNPN and CDR2 SVGIG (reference sequence). This CDR3 reads CAWGRPLGLAAEQFF. The CDR3, as DNA: TGTGCCTGGGGGAGGCCACTGGGACTAGCGGCTGAGCAGTTCTTC. Full variable domain (rest looked up from reference TRBV30 and TRBJ2-1): SQTIHQWPATLVQPVGSPLSLECTVEGTSNPNLYWYRQAAGRGLQLLFYSVGIGQISSEVPQNLSASRPQDRQFILSSKKLLLSDSGFYLCAWGRPLGLAAEQFFGPGTRLTVL.

The chain recombines TRBV6-6 with TRBJ2-7; TRBD2 might be the D (6 bases). The CDR3 extends over 15 amino acids. Between the trimmed V and J ends, which lost 6 bases and 0 bases, there was a span of 15 bases. CDR1 is MNHNY and CDR2 is SVGAGI in the germline V gene (reference sequence). For the CDR3, the DNA is TGTGCCAGCAGGGACGCCCGAGCGGGCTCCTACGAGCAGTACTTC. Translated: CASRDARAGSYEQYF.

The chain joins TRBV5-4 to TRBJ2-7, with D possibly called TRBD1 or TRBD2 (5 bases each). This CDR3 is 14 amino acids long. CDR1 and CDR2 from the germline V gene are SGHNT and YYREEE (reference sequence). The V end was cut by 0 bases, the J end by 3 bases, with 10 bases between. The CDR3 is CASSLGGDGYEQYF. CDR3 DNA: TGTGCCAGCAGCTTGGGTGGGGACGGCTACGAGCAGTACTTC.

In its sample, this clone was seen a few times. This chain connects TRBV6-5 to TRBJ1-6; D is ambiguous. V was trimmed by 6 bases and J by 10 bases, leaving 19 bases between them. The length of the CDR3 is 15 residues. Per the germline V gene, CDR1 is MNHEY and CDR2 is SVGAGI. The CDR3 protein is CASSRRAASSSPLHF. The CDR3 DNA sequence: TGTGCCAGCAGCCGTCGGGCAGCTTCCTCATCACCCCTCCACTTT.

V gene TRBV7-2 combines with J gene TRBJ1-6, with TRBD1 as a possible D gene (6 bases). The V end lost 5 bases, the J end lost 3 bases, and 11 bases lay between the germline ends. There are 15 residues in the CDR3. The germline CDR1 and CDR2 sequences are SGHTA and FQGNSA. CDR3 bases: TGTGCCAGCAGCCCGGGGGACAACTATAATTCACCCCTCCACTTT. It specifies CASSPGDNYNSPLHF.

The chain couples TRBV27 to TRBJ2-3; 7 positions match TRBD1. The length of the CDR3 is 14 residues. J was trimmed by 2 bases and V by 10 bases; bases with no gene match: 9. Germline V gene sequence: CDR1 MNHEY, CDR2 SMNVEV (reference sequence). CDR3 region: CATQVDRATDTQYF. As DNA, the CDR3 is TGTGCCACTCAGGTAGACAGGGCCACAGATACGCAGTATTTT.

The chain couples TRBV11-2 to TRBJ2-1, with 9 positions matching TRBD2. The CDR3 totals 17 residues. The junction had 9 bases not matched to a gene; V was cut back by 1 base and J by 5 bases. CDR1 and CDR2 from the germline V gene are SGHAT and FQNNGV. The CDR3 nucleotides are TGTGCCAGCAGCTTAGTAATAGGGACTAGCAAAGACAATGAGCAGTTCTTC. Its translation is CASSLVIGTSKDNEQFF.

The rearrangement links TRBV5-1 to TRBJ1-1; 8 nucleotides line up with TRBD1. The CDR3 has 15 residues. With V trimmed by 6 bases and J by 0 bases, 7 bases remained unmatched. The V gene's germline CDR1 is SGHRS and CDR2 YFSETQ. CDR3 in amino acids: CASTRGRGMNTEAFF. CDR3 DNA sequence: TGCGCCAGCACCAGGGGGCGCGGGATGAACACTGAAGCTTTCTTT. The full variable domain, in which reference TRBV5-1 and TRBJ1-1 provide the parts outside the CDR3, is KAGVTQTPRYLIKTRGQQVTLSCSPISGHRSVSWYQQTPGQGLQFLFEYFSETQRNKGNFPGRFSGRQFSNSRSEMNVSTLELGDSALYLCASTRGRGMNTEAFFGQGTRLTVV.

The CDR3 DNA reads TGTGCCAGCAGCTCAAGACGGTTCCGGGAGACCCAGTACTTC. Protein: CASSSRRFRETQYF. The chain has TRBV27 and TRBJ2-5; D ambiguous. CDR1 is MNHEY, CDR2 SMNVEV, per germline (reference sequence). The length of the CDR3 is 14 residues. Trimming took off 6 bases at V and 5 bases at J, with 16 bases between the two ends.

This clone came up once. V is TRBV19 and J is TRBJ2-1; D could derive from TRBD1 or TRBD2 (7 bases each). The germline CDR1 and CDR2 sequences are LNHDA and SQIVND (reference sequence). V was clipped by 3 bases and J by 0 bases, with 18 bases between them. This CDR3 spans 18 amino acids. CDR3 amino acids: CASSIHSGGGSSYNEQFF. In nucleotides, the CDR3 is TGTGCCAGTAGTATTCATTCAGGGGGAGGGAGCTCCTACAATGAGCAGTTCTTC.

This clone was picked up a small number of times. The J gene is TRBJ2-7, the V gene TRBV4-1, with D perhaps assigned TRBD1 or TRBD2 (5 bases each). There are 15 residues in the CDR3. Per the germline V gene, CDR1 is MGHRA and CDR2 is YSYEKL. The germline V and J ends were trimmed by 2 bases and 1 base, with 12 bases remaining between them. Here the CDR3 reads CASSQQGIASYEQYF. In nucleotides, the CDR3 is TGCGCCAGCAGCCAACAGGGTATAGCGTCCTACGAGCAGTACTTC.

The sample holds one count of this clone. The V call is TRBV27, the J call TRBJ1-6, with D perhaps TRBD1 (5 bases). The germline V and J ends were trimmed by 2 bases and 4 bases, with 9 bases remaining between them. This CDR3 has 15 amino acids. CDR1 and CDR2 from the germline V gene are MNHEY and SMNVEV (reference sequence). The CDR3 sequence is CASSLQGYYNSPLHF. The CDR3 nucleotides are TGTGCCAGCAGTTTACAGGGTTATTATAATTCACCCCTCCACTTT.

The V gene is TRBV2, the J gene TRBJ2-1; 8 bases map to TRBD2. V dropped 6 bases and J dropped 5; count of bases not matched to a gene: 12. This CDR3 comprises 16 residues. CDR1 and CDR2 (germline): SNHLY, FYNNEI. The chain's CDR3 is CASRGSRAGGHNEQFF. The DNA of the CDR3 is TGTGCCAGCAGGGGGAGTCGCGCGGGGGGCCACAATGAGCAGTTCTTC.

The rearrangement uses TRBV9 and TRBJ2-6; D is possibly TRBD1 (5 bases). The germline gives CDR1 SGDLS, CDR2 YYNGEE. CDR3 size: 15 residues. Trimming left V 2 bases short and J 4 bases short, with 10 bases between. The CDR3 region has the DNA TGTGCCAGCAGCGTCAGTAGACAGGGGGCCAACGTCCTGACTTTC. Translating it yields CASSVSRQGANVLTF. Complete variable domain (other parts from reference TRBV9 and TRBJ2-6): DSGVTQTPKHLITATGQRVTLRCSPRSGDLSVYWYQQSLDQGLQFLIQYYNGEERAKGNILERFSAQQFPDLHSELNLSSLELGDSALYFCASSVSRQGANVLTFGAGSRLTVL.

This chain uses TRBV19 with TRBJ1-2; TRBD1 might be the D (6 bases). The CDR3 has 14 residues. The germline V gene has CDR1 LNHDA and CDR2 SQIVND (reference sequence). V dropped 5 bases and J dropped 7 bases, with 17 bases sitting between them. CDR3 amino acids: CASSVIQGPRGYTF. CDR3 in DNA: TGTGCCAGTAGTGTAATACAGGGACCGCGTGGCTACACCTTC. The full variable domain, its missing parts supplied by reference TRBV19 and TRBJ1-2, is DGGITQSPKYLFRKEGQNVTLSCEQNLNHDAMYWYRQDPGQGLRLIYYSQIVNDFQKGDIAEGYSVSREKKESFPLTVTSAQKNPTAFYLCASSVIQGPRGYTFGSGTRLTVV.

The J gene is TRBJ2-1, the V gene TRBV6-6, with 14 bases fitting TRBD2. The CDR3 extends over 15 amino acids. Trimming removed 2 bases from V and 7 bases from J; junction bases left unmatched: 1. CDR1 is MNHNY and CDR2 is SVGAGI in the germline V gene (reference sequence). The CDR3 DNA reads TGTGCCAGCAGTTACGGGACTAGCGGGGGAAATGAGCAGTTCTTC. It specifies CASSYGTSGGNEQFF.

The table lists this clone with a few counts. The chain recombines TRBV7-2 with TRBJ2-7, with 7 bases aligning to TRBD1. This CDR3 is built from 14 residues. V trimming: 6 bases; J trimming: 0 bases; junction bases outside the gene matches: 5. The V gene's germline CDR1 is SGHTA and CDR2 FQGNSA. DNA of the CDR3: TGTGCCAGCAGTTACCGACAGGGCTCCTACGAGCAGTACTTC. Its translation: CASSYRQGSYEQYF.

The CDR3 coding sequence is TGTGCCAGCAGCTCATCCCCAGGAGCTCGGAACACCGGGGAGCTGTTTTTT. Translating it yields CASSSSPGARNTGELFF. The genes are TRBV7-9 and TRBJ2-2; no reliable D call. The CDR3 has 17 residues. Germline-derived CDR1 and CDR2 are SEHNR and FQNEAQ (reference sequence). V gave up 4 bases and J gave up 1 base, with 16 bases separating them. The whole variable domain, remainder taken from reference TRBV7-9 and TRBJ2-2, is DTGVSQNPRHKITKRGQNVTFRCDPISEHNRLYWYRQTLGQGPEFLTYFQNEAQLEKSRLLSDRFSAERPKGSFSTLEIQRTEQGDSAMYLCASSSSPGARNTGELFFGEGSRLTVL.

This sequence joins TRBV10-3 and TRBJ2-2; maybe TRBD1 (5 bases). Trimming stripped 6 bases from V and 0 bases from J, with 14 bases between. The germline gives CDR1 ENHRY, CDR2 SYGVKD. CDR3 length equals 16 residues. DNA for the CDR3: TGTGCCATCAGCCATCAGGGATCCTCGAACACCGGGGAGCTGTTTTTT. This encodes CAISHQGSSNTGELFF.

The chain links TRBV7-9 to TRBJ2-1; 9 nucleotides line up with TRBD1. This CDR3 has 16 amino acids. V lost 5 bases, J lost 6 bases, and 11 bases stayed unmatched. From germline, CDR1 is SEHNR and CDR2 FQNEAQ (reference sequence). CDR3 amino acids: CASSPNRTGEGNEQFF. The CDR3 coding sequence is TGTGCCAGCAGCCCGAACAGGACAGGGGAGGGCAATGAGCAGTTCTTC.

The rearrangement uses TRBV19 and TRBJ1-1, with D unresolved. V lost 6 bases and J lost 5, with 16 bases in between. Germline CDR1 is LNHDA and CDR2 is SQIVND (reference sequence). The CDR3 totals 14 residues. The CDR3 region is CASSLDGIGTEAFF. The CDR3 nucleotides read TGTGCCAGTAGCCTTGACGGTATTGGGACTGAAGCTTTCTTT.

There are a few counts of this clone. The V and J genes are TRBV4-1 and TRBJ2-1, with 12 bases fitting TRBD2. Germline V gene lookup returns CDR1 MGHRA and CDR2 YSYEKL. J lost 5 bases, V lost 1 base, and 6 bases had no gene match. CDR3 length: 17 amino acids. CDR3 amino acids: CASSQGLAGGRHNEQFF. The CDR3, as DNA: TGCGCCAGCAGCCAAGGGCTAGCGGGGGGGCGTCACAATGAGCAGTTCTTC.

This clone was observed a few times. The chain recombines TRBV6-5 with TRBJ2-7, with 7 positions matching TRBD1. The CDR3 is made up of 16 amino acids. Per germline, CDR1 MNHEY and CDR2 SVGAGI. The ends lost 0 bases at V and 2 bases at J; junction bases unmatched: 7. CDR3 amino acids: CASSYSARGFTYEQYF. CDR3 bases: TGTGCCAGCAGTTACTCGGCCAGGGGGTTCACCTACGAGCAGTACTTC.

The V gene is TRBV5-1, the J gene TRBJ1-2, with 9 nucleotides matching TRBD1. V lost 4 bases to trimming and J lost 0 bases; unmatched junction nucleotides: 4. Germline V gives CDR1 SGHRS, CDR2 YFSETQ. CDR3 length equals 15 residues. CDR3 DNA sequence: TGCGCCAGCAGCCGGACAGGGGACCCTAACTATGGCTACACCTTC. Translating it yields CASSRTGDPNYGYTF.

This rearrangement joins TRBV5-1 to TRBJ1-1; D is ambiguous. This CDR3 is 13 amino acids long. Looked up from germline, CDR1 is SGHRS and CDR2 is YFSETQ. Trimming took off 3 bases at V and 1 base at J, with 7 bases between the two ends. The CDR3 reads CASSSYGNTEAFF. The CDR3 DNA is TGCGCCAGCAGCTCCTATGGGAACACTGAAGCTTTCTTT.

The chain is built from TRBV7-2 and TRBJ1-5, with D perhaps matching TRBD1 (5 bases). CDR3 size: 16 residues. Germline CDR1 SGHTA, CDR2 FQGNSA. V was pared by 1 base and J by 7 bases, with 17 bases between. CDR3 in amino acids: CASSLVLQGGNQPQHF. Here the CDR3 DNA reads TGTGCCAGCAGCTTAGTTTTGCAGGGAGGAAACCAGCCCCAGCATTTT. The variable domain in full, with the rest retrieved from reference TRBV7-2 and TRBJ1-5, is GAGVSQSPSNKVTEKGKDVELRCDPISGHTALYWYRQSLGQGLEFLIYFQGNSAPDKSGLPSDRFSAERTGGSVSTLTIQRTQQEDSAVYLCASSLVLQGGNQPQHFGDGTRLSIL.

The CDR3 reads CASSLGGLAGEPDTQYF. In nucleotides, the CDR3 is TGTGCCAGCAGCTTAGGTGGACTAGCGGGGGAACCAGATACGCAGTATTTT. V gene TRBV11-3 combines with J gene TRBJ2-3, with 13 bases that match TRBD2. The CDR3 has 17 amino acids. The ends lost 1 base at V and 4 bases at J; junction bases unmatched: 5. Per germline, CDR1 SGHNT and CDR2 YENEEA.

The chain carries TRBV6-5 and TRBJ1-5; D call uncertain. V was shortened by 5 bases and J by 9 bases, with 17 bases between the two germline ends. The CDR3 runs to 14 residues. The V gene's germline CDR1 is MNHEY and CDR2 SVGAGI. The CDR3 loop reads CASSTYRRAGPQHF. The CDR3 coding sequence is TGTGCCAGCAGTACCTACAGACGGGCCGGGCCCCAGCATTTT.